One and the same sample provided the 24 T cell receptor beta chains below, sequenced in a study of OX40 agonist ivuxolimab in advanced cancers. Sequenced by immunoSEQ multiplex PCR; TCRdb stores in-frame clones only, minus some. The data hold tens of thousands of clones, with about 86% observed a single time. The material sequenced was CD4+ or CD8+ T cells sorted from blood, taken in a trial of the OX40 agonist ivuxolimab. The origin of the receptors is an adult with an advanced solid tumor such as melanoma, head and neck, liver or kidney cancer.

V usage is TRBV6-5 and J usage is TRBJ1-5, with D tentatively TRBD1 (5 bases). This CDR3 is 14 amino acids long. V lost 5 bases, J lost 7 bases, and 15 bases lay in between. CDR1 is MNHEY, CDR2 SVGAGI, per germline. The CDR3 region has the DNA TGTGCCAGCAGTCCCGGACGGGGGGTGCAGCCCCAGCATTTT. This gives the protein CASSPGRGVQPQHF.

The chain uses TRBV30 and TRBJ2-5; a possible D gene is TRBD1 (6 bases). With 0 bases removed from V and 4 bases from J, the gap between germline ends came to 9 bases. Germline lookup yields CDR1 GTSNPN and CDR2 SVGIG (reference sequence). There are 13 residues in the CDR3. The CDR3 loop reads CAWSVIQGETQYF. The CDR3 DNA sequence: TGTGCCTGGAGTGTAATACAGGGAGAGACCCAGTACTTC. The full variable domain, with the rest looked up from reference TRBV30 and TRBJ2-5, is SQTIHQWPATLVQPVGSPLSLECTVEGTSNPNLYWYRQAAGRGLQLLFYSVGIGQISSEVPQNLSASRPQDRQFILSSKKLLLSDSGFYLCAWSVIQGETQYFGPGTRLLVL.

This clone was picked up one time. The rearrangement uses TRBV25-1 and TRBJ1-3, with D possibly TRBD1 on 6 matching bases. Germline CDR1 reads MGHDK; CDR2 reads SYGVNS. V lost 6 bases and J 0 bases, leaving 9 bases between the germline ends. The CDR3 covers 14 residues. The CDR3 sequence: CASRGDNSGNTIYF. In DNA, the CDR3 is TGTGCCAGCAGAGGGGACAACTCTGGAAACACCATATATTTT.

The rearrangement joins TRBV28 to TRBJ1-2, with 7 bases matching TRBD1. Looked up from germline, CDR1 is MDHEN and CDR2 is SYDVKM. After removal of 7 bases from V and 1 base from J, the junction contained 3 bases not matched to a gene. CDR3 length: 13 residues. CDR3 sequence reads: CASTGGGNYGYTF. The CDR3 coding sequence is TGTGCCAGCACAGGGGGTGGTAACTATGGCTACACCTTC.

This chain links TRBV6-5 with TRBJ1-1; TRBD1 matches at 7 bases. The germline CDR1 and CDR2 sequences are MNHEY and SVGAGI. Trimming at V came to 10 bases and at J to 1 base, leaving 12 bases not matched to a gene. The CDR3 is made up of 15 amino acids. The CDR3 is CAISEQGMGNTEAFF. The CDR3 bases are TGTGCCATCAGCGAACAGGGGATGGGGAACACTGAAGCTTTCTTT.

The chain couples TRBV11-3 to TRBJ1-6; 10 bases are a match to TRBD1. The CDR3 extends over 15 amino acids. Trimming cost V 5 bases and J 10 bases; bases outside gene matches: 8. CDR1 and CDR2 (germline): SGHNT, YENEEA. The CDR3 DNA follows: TGTGCCAGCAGCCCGGGACAGGGGAAAGGATCACCCCTCCACTTT. It encodes CASSPGQGKGSPLHF. Combining the CDR3 with reference TRBV11-3 and TRBJ1-6 gives the whole variable domain EAGVVQSPRYKIIEKKQPVAFWCNPISGHNTLYWYLQNLGQGPELLIRYENEEAVDDSQLPKDRFSAERLKGVDSTLKIQPAELGDSAVYLCASSPGQGKGSPLHFGNGTRLTVT.

The CDR3 DNA reads as TGTGCCAGCAGGGCTTCGGCGACTATTGTGGGGGAGCAGTTCTTC. Amino acids: CASRASATIVGEQFF. The genes are TRBV7-3 and TRBJ2-1; possibly TRBD2 for D (5 bases). CDR1 is SGHTA and CDR2 is FQGTGA in the germline V gene. V lost 6 bases, J lost 10 bases, and 22 bases lay in between. The CDR3 spans 15 residues.

The chain joins TRBV15 to TRBJ1-2, with TRBD1 identical over 9 bases. With 6 bases clipped from V and 5 bases from J, the junction kept 13 bases outside the gene matches. This CDR3 comprises 16 residues. From germline, CDR1 is LNHNV and CDR2 YYDKDF (reference sequence). CDR3 loop: CATSPGQGRGPYGYTF. CDR3 coding DNA: TGTGCCACCAGTCCGGGACAGGGAAGAGGGCCATATGGCTACACCTTC.

In DNA form, the CDR3 reads TGTGCCAGCAGTCGGTTTGGGCTAGCGGGCGTCCTGGGCTCCTACGAGCAGTACTTC. Translation gives CASSRFGLAGVLGSYEQYF. The V call is TRBV27, the J call TRBJ2-7; 8 bases are shared with TRBD2. The CDR3 is 19 amino acids. The germline CDR1 and CDR2 sequences are MNHEY and SMNVEV (reference sequence). V shed 5 bases and J 0 bases; nucleotides not matched to a gene: 18.

The CDR3 reads CATKGGIQEFF. CDR3 coding DNA: TGTGCCACCAAGGGGGGCATTCAGGAGTTCTTC. The chain is built from TRBV6-1 and TRBJ2-1, with D possibly being TRBD1 or TRBD2 (6 bases each). Germline lookup yields CDR1 MNHNS and CDR2 SASEGT. The length of the CDR3 is 11 residues. V was pared by 10 bases and J by 14 bases, with 18 bases between.

V gene TRBV19 combines with J gene TRBJ1-5, with D perhaps matching TRBD1 (5 bases). This CDR3 is built from 14 residues. The V gene lost 3 bases and the J gene lost 4 bases, with 10 bases spanning the gap. The germline gives CDR1 LNHDA, CDR2 SQIVND (reference sequence). Written as DNA, the CDR3 is TGTGCCAGTAGTATCGAGACAGTGAATCAGCCCCAGCATTTT. This gives the protein CASSIETVNQPQHF.

The J gene is TRBJ1-5, the V gene TRBV5-1; D is uncertain. The V gene's germline CDR1 is SGHRS and CDR2 YFSETQ. The V end lost 0 bases, the J end lost 7 bases, and 11 bases lay between the germline ends. The CDR3 runs 14 residues. As DNA, the CDR3 is TGCGCCAGCAGCTTGGTTCCAGGTTCCCAGCCCCAGCATTTT. Protein: CASSLVPGSQPQHF.

The V and J genes are TRBV7-8 and TRBJ1-6; 7 positions match TRBD1. This CDR3 region has 19 residues. Germline V gene sequence: CDR1 SGHVS, CDR2 FQNEAQ. The junction had 13 bases not matched to a gene; V was cut back by 5 bases and J by 0 bases. In nucleotides, the CDR3 is TGTGCCAGCAGCACAACGACAGGGACTTTAAGCTCCTATAATTCACCCCTCCACTTT. Its translation is CASSTTTGTLSSYNSPLHF.

This clone was observed a few times. The chain combines TRBV7-9 with TRBJ1-1; perhaps TRBD1 as D (5 bases). The CDR3 is 15 amino acids. Trimming took off 0 bases at V and 2 bases at J, with 10 bases between the two ends. Germline values: CDR1 SEHNR, CDR2 FQNEAQ (reference sequence). The CDR3 here is CASSLAGAGNTEAFF. The CDR3 DNA reads as TGTGCCAGCAGCTTAGCAGGGGCGGGCAACACTGAAGCTTTCTTT.

As regards this clone: Its ends do not fully match the called genes, so a read error is possible. This chain joins TRBV7-7 and TRBJ2-3, with 10 bases matching TRBD2. This CDR3 is built from 14 residues. Germline V gives CDR1 SSHAT, CDR2 FNYEAQ (reference sequence). This chain's CDR3 is CASSPSGGADTQYF. As DNA, the CDR3 is TGTGCTAGCAGCCCCAGCGGGGGGGCAGATACGCAGTATTTT.

The rearrangement joins TRBV15 to TRBJ2-3; D perhaps matches TRBD1 (6 bases). Germline lookup yields CDR1 LNHNV and CDR2 YYDKDF (reference sequence). V lost 3 bases and J 1 base, leaving 14 bases between the germline ends. This CDR3 comprises 16 residues. CDR3 sequence: CATSSRLDRRTDTQYF. The CDR3 region has the DNA TGTGCCACCAGCAGTAGATTGGACAGACGCACAGATACGCAGTATTTT. Together with reference TRBV15 and TRBJ2-3, the CDR3 gives the full variable domain: DAMVIQNPRYQVTQFGKPVTLSCSQTLNHNVMYWYQQKSSQAPKLLFHYYDKDFNNEADTPDNFQSRRPNTSFCFLDIRSPGLGDTAMYLCATSSRLDRRTDTQYFGPGTRLTVL.

V is TRBV7-8 and J is TRBJ1-6, with D possibly TRBD1 on 5 matching bases. V was pared by 5 bases and J by 4 bases, with 15 bases between. This CDR3 region has 16 residues. CDR1 and CDR2 from the germline V gene are SGHVS and FQNEAQ. The CDR3 bases are TGTGCCAGCAGCGCCTTACTTGGGACTTATAATTCACCCCTCCACTTT. It translates to CASSALLGTYNSPLHF.

The rearrangement links TRBV18 to TRBJ2-7, with D unresolved. CDR1 and CDR2 (germline): KGHSH, LQKENI. The CDR3 length is 15 residues. Trimming shortened V by 2 bases and J by 3 bases, and 14 bases separated the two germline ends. CDR3 in DNA: TGTGCCAGCTCACCATCTGGCCGGAAGAACTACGAGCAGTACTTC. Protein sequence: CASSPSGRKNYEQYF.

The V and J genes are TRBV2 and TRBJ2-4; 9 nucleotides line up with TRBD1. Germline CDR1 reads SNHLY; CDR2 reads FYNNEI. The trim removed 6 bases at V and 4 bases at J, leaving 7 bases unmatched. The CDR3 has 15 residues. The CDR3 DNA reads as TGTGCCAGCAGCCCTGGTGGGACAGGGAAAAACATTCAGTACTTC. Its protein is CASSPGGTGKNIQYF.

This chain uses TRBV30 with TRBJ2-7; D might be TRBD1 (5 bases). The CDR3 runs 14 residues. The V gene's germline CDR1 is GTSNPN and CDR2 SVGIG (reference sequence). Trimming left V 0 bases short and J 1 base short, with 10 bases between. CDR3 nucleotide sequence: TGTGCCTGGAGTGTTGCTGGACAATCCTACGAGCAGTACTTC. It specifies CAWSVAGQSYEQYF.

This clone was detected once. V gene TRBV6-4 combines with J gene TRBJ2-1; D uncertain. Germline CDR1 reads MRHNA; CDR2 reads SNTAGT. The CDR3 has 13 residues. The V end was cut by 1 base, the J end by 6 bases, with 7 bases between. In DNA, the CDR3 is TGTGCCAGCAGTGACTACGGCGGCAATGAGCAGTTCTTC. This gives the protein CASSDYGGNEQFF.

This chain links TRBV5-5 with TRBJ1-2, with TRBD1 matching 9 bases. Germline V CDR1 and CDR2: SGHKS, YYEKEE (reference sequence). V lost 4 bases, J lost 8 bases, and 18 bases stayed unmatched. The CDR3 runs to 17 residues. The CDR3 spells CASSQIFTGTGQPGYTF. CDR3 DNA sequence: TGTGCCAGCAGCCAGATTTTTACCGGGACAGGGCAACCCGGCTACACCTTC.

This sequence joins TRBV5-1 and TRBJ2-3; D is perhaps TRBD1 (5 bases). V lost 4 bases, J lost 1 base, and 13 bases lay in between. The CDR3 is 15 residues long. CDR1 is SGHRS, CDR2 YFSETQ, per germline. Here the CDR3 reads CASSLDSRGTDTQYF. The DNA of the CDR3 is TGCGCCAGCAGCCTTGACAGCCGGGGCACAGATACGCAGTATTTT.

The chain uses TRBV7-8 and TRBJ1-2; D is uncertain. V lost 0 bases and J lost 2, with 10 bases in between. This CDR3 has 15 residues. Germline lookup yields CDR1 SGHVS and CDR2 FQNEAQ. The CDR3 region has the DNA TGTGCCAGCAGCTTAGCGGGCAGTACCAACTATGGCTACACCTTC. This codes for CASSLAGSTNYGYTF.